A selection of T cell receptor beta chains follows, all from one sample in a study of cytomegalovirus exposure and HLA in healthy donors. Produced via immunoSEQ multiplex PCR; TCRdb's table is partial and in-frame only. The profile covers about 130,000 clones, with around 90% appearing a single time and about 2% taken by the ten largest. The source material was PBMCs. The receptors shown here come from a woman younger than 35 in good health and CMV-seronegative. CDR3s include the opening cysteine and the closing phenylalanine or tryptophan. A D gene is named only where the DNA matches it firmly. Some rows mark clone size as missing; the rest say once, few, many or name a class of expanded clone.

.	.	TRBV5-1	TRBJ1-2	CATTIPRTEERDGYTF	TGCGCCACCACTATACCGAGGACAGAGGAGCGAGATGGCTACACCTTC
.	TRBD2	TRBV27	TRBJ2-1	CASSLVAGAHNEQFF	TGTGCCAGCAGTTTGGTAGCGGGAGCCCACAATGAGCAGTTCTTC
.	TRBD2	TRBV10-1	TRBJ2-5	CASSGGSSGKETQYF	TGCGCCAGCAGTGGGGGGTCTAGCGGGAAAGAGACCCAGTACTTC
.	TRBD2	TRBV5-1	TRBJ2-1	CASSLALLAGNEQFF	TGCGCCAGCAGCTTGGCCCTACTAGCGGGCAATGAGCAGTTCTTC
.	.	TRBV19	TRBJ2-1	CASSIDAGMSYNEQFF	TGTGCCAGTAGTATAGACGCCGGGATGAGTTACAATGAGCAGTTCTTC
.	TRBD2	TRBV11-2	TRBJ2-1	CASSLDPRREGYNEQFF	TGTGCCAGCAGCTTAGACCCCCGGCGGGAGGGATACAATGAGCAGTTCTTC
.	.	TRBV11-3	TRBJ1-1	CASSWDSFLTADVAFF	TGTGCCAGCAGCTGGGACTCTTTCCTGACAGCGGACGTAGCTTTCTTT
.	TRBD2	TRBV6-1	TRBJ2-5	CASSEARGLAGLETQYF	TGTGCCAGCAGTGAAGCGCGCGGACTAGCGGGTTTAGAGACCCAGTACTTC
few	.	TRBV19	TRBJ1-4	CASLSHGTSEKLFF	TGTGCCAGTCTCTCACACGGGACATCTGAAAAACTGTTTTTT
.	.	TRBV6-1	TRBJ1-5	CASRQRGGRQPQHF	TGTGCCAGCAGACAACGTGGAGGGCGTCAGCCCCAGCATTTT
once	.	TRBV7-2	TRBJ2-7	CASRHLPRGWEQYF	TGTGCCAGCAGACACCTCCCCCGGGGATGGGAGCAGTACTTC
.	.	TRBV6-5	TRBJ2-5	CASSIGETQYF	TGTGCCAGCAGCATCGGGGAGACCCAGTACTTC
.	TRBD2	TRBV7-3	TRBJ2-3	CASSLRRRGAGDTQYF	TGTGCCAGCAGCTTAAGGAGGCGGGGGGCGGGAGATACGCAGTATTTT
.	TRBD1	TRBV5-4	TRBJ1-4	CASSLAGQGDEKLFF	TGTGCCAGCAGCTTGGCCGGACAGGGAGATGAAAAACTGTTTTTT
once	.	TRBV28	TRBJ2-3	CASRGAHSTDTQYF	TGTGCCAGCAGGGGCGCACACTCAACAGATACGCAGTATTTT
once	.	TRBV19	TRBJ2-1	CASSTRRSSRNEQFF	TGTGCCAGTAGTACCCGTCGGTCTAGCCGCAATGAGCAGTTCTTC
.	.	TRBV19	TRBJ2-5	CASSMRKKETQYF	TGTGCCAGTAGTATGAGAAAGAAAGAGACCCAGTACTTC